This T cell receptor (beta chain) is from a study of shared clonotypes between healthy human individuals. V dropped 3 bases and J dropped 2 bases, with 13 bases sitting between them. The length of the CDR3 is 15 residues. Germline V gene sequence: CDR1 SGHVS, CDR2 FQNEAQ. Naive CD8 cells lacked CD45RO, underwent positive selection for CCR7 and left out terminally differentiated effector memory CD45RA+ cells. Profiled with immunoSEQ multiplex PCR; TCRdb holds only in-frame clones, not every one. Counted here are roughly 770,000 clones, approximately 97% occurring once; the ten biggest clones make up less than 0.3%.

Sequencing was performed on naive CD8+ T cells sorted from blood. This receptor was taken from a man younger than 40 in good health. The genes are TRBV7-8 and TRBJ1-2; a weak D match, TRBD1 (6 bases). The CDR3 region has the DNA TGTGCCAGCAGCTTTGGGGGGACACTCAACTATGGCTACACCTTC. Protein product: CASSFGGTLNYGYTF.